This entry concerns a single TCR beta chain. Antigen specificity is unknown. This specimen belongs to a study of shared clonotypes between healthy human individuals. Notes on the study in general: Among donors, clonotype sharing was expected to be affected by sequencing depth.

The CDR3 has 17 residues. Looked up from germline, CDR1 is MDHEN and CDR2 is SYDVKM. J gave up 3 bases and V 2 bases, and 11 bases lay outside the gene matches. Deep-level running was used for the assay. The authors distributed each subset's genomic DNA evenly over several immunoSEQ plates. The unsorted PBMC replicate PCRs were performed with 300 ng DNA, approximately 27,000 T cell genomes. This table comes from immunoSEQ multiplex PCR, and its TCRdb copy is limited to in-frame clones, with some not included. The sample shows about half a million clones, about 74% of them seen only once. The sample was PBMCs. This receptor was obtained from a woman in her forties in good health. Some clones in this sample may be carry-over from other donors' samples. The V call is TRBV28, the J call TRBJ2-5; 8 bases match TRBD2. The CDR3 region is CASSLDRGGLQKETQYF. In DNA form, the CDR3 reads TGTGCCAGCAGTTTAGACCGGGGGGGACTCCAAAAAGAGACCCAGTACTTC.